A selection of T cell receptor beta chains follows, all from one sample in a study of T cells expressing NK-cell markers. TCRdb re-called the 5' RACE reads, yielding one record per CDR3 amino acid sequence without DNA. This sample lists thousands of distinct CDR3 sequences; its ten largest clones have over 12%. Sequences were obtained from blood T cells: a sorted CD56 or NKG2C T cell subset, CD4+ or CD8+ T cells, or bulk PBMC T cells (not recorded which). The receptors come from a man aged 18-30 years in good health. CDR3s include the opening cysteine and the closing phenylalanine or tryptophan. The listing skips clone size in some rows; elsewhere it reads once, few, many or a size class.

abundance | j_gene | v_gene | CDR3aa
medium-sized | TRBJ2-1 | TRBV29-1 | CSVRGLSYNEQFF
medium-sized | TRBJ2-2 | TRBV19 | CASRYTGELFF
medium-sized | TRBJ2-5 | TRBV7-2 | CASSPSSAQETQYF
. | TRBJ2-5 | TRBV5-1 | CASSLGTGPGGRETQYF
. | TRBJ2-7 | TRBV6-2/TRBV6-3 | CASSYRDPRVPEQYF
. | TRBJ2-3 | TRBV4-3 | CASSQDGGTDTQYF
. | TRBJ2-1 | TRBV5-1 | CASSFGEISYNEQFF
. | TRBJ2-2 | TRBV2 | CASSEAGLAGPKVRELFF
. | TRBJ2-2 | TRBV7-2 | CASSWLNGELFF
. | TRBJ1-4 | TRBV7-9 | CASSLGPASTNEKLFF
. | TRBJ2-1 | TRBV9 | CASSVSGTPYNEQFF
medium-sized | TRBJ2-5 | TRBV6-5 | CASSYSGGGTPLGETQYF
. | TRBJ2-7 | TRBV20-1 | CSARSSGGYEQYF
medium-sized | TRBJ2-1 | TRBV6-5 | CASRPTGSSYNEQFF
medium-sized | TRBJ2-7 | TRBV4-3 | CASSLGEGYEQYF
medium-sized | TRBJ1-5 | TRBV20-1 | CSAGGGIAGQPQHF
medium-sized | TRBJ2-1 | TRBV10-3 | CAISASSGVGHEQFF
. | TRBJ1-5 | TRBV12-3/TRBV12-4 | CASSFWGSNQPQHF
medium-sized | TRBJ2-5 | TRBV20-1 | CSASLPEVLVETQYF
medium-sized | TRBJ2-3 | TRBV24-1 | CATSDFLEADTQYF
medium-sized | TRBJ2-5 | TRBV5-4 | CASSKGQGLGETQYF
medium-sized | TRBJ2-7 | TRBV5-1 | CASSLDEPYEQYF
medium-sized | TRBJ2-7 | TRBV4-2 | CASSQAGQGFEQYF
medium-sized | TRBJ1-4 | TRBV29-1 | CSVVEDFNEKLFF
medium-sized | TRBJ2-2 | TRBV15 | CATSRPSQSTGELFF
medium-sized | TRBJ1-5 | TRBV20-1 | CSATLGPNQPQHF
medium-sized | TRBJ2-5 | TRBV5-1 | CASSQTQETQYF
medium-sized | TRBJ2-7 | TRBV28 | CASSLKLWGSEQYF
medium-sized | TRBJ2-3 | TRBV12-3/TRBV12-4 | CASSLALRKTDTQYF
. | TRBJ1-2 | TRBV30 | CAWSVHSGTDNYGYTF
. | TRBJ1-5 | TRBV5-5 | CASSRAPNQPQHF
medium-sized | TRBJ2-1 | TRBV5-4 | CASTANVGPPHNEQFF